Following are 26 T cell receptor beta chains from one sample sequenced in a study of CD8+ T cells in alopecia areata. Extracted from the samples, RNA was reverse transcribed into cDNA to serve as the sequencing template. The protocol was immunoSEQ multiplex PCR, while the TCRdb copy is restricted to in-frame clones and leaves out a portion. The sample includes hundreds of thousands of clones, approximately 72% seen only once; the top ten take more than 1%. The treatment is: oral pan-JAK inhibitor, 5-10 mg twice daily. This specimen consisted of CD4+ T cells sorted from blood, obtained between weeks 43 and 45, from a patient treated with tofacitinib. The source is a human donor with alopecia areata.

The chain employs TRBV30 and TRBJ1-5; D gene ambiguous. CDR3 size: 14 residues. V lost 1 base and J 3 bases, leaving 10 bases between the germline ends. CDR1 is GTSNPN, CDR2 SVGIG, per germline (reference sequence). The CDR3 DNA reads TGTGCCTGGAGTGAAACCGGATTCAATCAGCCCCAGCATTTT. The encoded protein is CAWSETGFNQPQHF. The whole variable domain, remainder taken from reference TRBV30 and TRBJ1-5, is SQTIHQWPATLVQPVGSPLSLECTVEGTSNPNLYWYRQAAGRGLQLLFYSVGIGQISSEVPQNLSASRPQDRQFILSSKKLLLSDSGFYLCAWSETGFNQPQHFGDGTRLSIL.

This sequence joins TRBV13 and TRBJ2-3; D possibly matches TRBD1 or TRBD2 (7 bases each). The CDR3 totals 14 residues. Germline CDR1 reads PRHDT; CDR2 reads FYEKMQ (reference sequence). Between the trimmed V and J ends, which lost 7 bases and 6 bases, there was a span of 17 bases. The CDR3 reads CASTQGGAVDTQYF. CDR3 in DNA: TGTGCCAGCACCCAGGGGGGGGCGGTCGATACGCAGTATTTT.

This sequence joins TRBV4-1 and TRBJ1-5; the D is unclear. Germline V gives CDR1 MGHRA, CDR2 YSYEKL. CDR3 length: 15 residues. Trimming cost V 1 base and J 2 bases, with 9 bases left between them. CDR3: CASSQAPGRNQPQHF. CDR3 nucleotides: TGCGCCAGCAGCCAAGCACCAGGCCGCAATCAGCCCCAGCATTTT.

This clone was seen a handful of times. V and J are TRBV4-3 and TRBJ2-7; D gene unclear. This CDR3 region has 12 residues. The V gene lost 0 bases and the J gene lost 9 bases, with 9 bases spanning the gap. CDR1 is LGHNA and CDR2 is YSLEER in the germline V gene. The CDR3 loop is CASSQDRGTQYF. CDR3 bases: TGCGCCAGCAGCCAAGATAGAGGCACGCAGTACTTC.

The chain carries TRBV25-1 and TRBJ2-1, with D hard to call. Germline assignment: CDR1 MGHDK and CDR2 SYGVNS. This CDR3 comprises 13 residues. V was pared by 7 bases and J by 5 bases, with 12 bases between. The CDR3 DNA reads as TGTGCCAGCATTGACCCAGGCCACAATGAGCAGTTCTTC. Protein sequence: CASIDPGHNEQFF.

This clone was detected a few times. The chain employs TRBV11-2 and TRBJ1-3; D remains unclear. The V end lost 1 base, the J end lost 2 bases, and 6 bases lay between the germline ends. Germline values: CDR1 SGHAT, CDR2 FQNNGV. This CDR3 has 14 amino acids. CDR3 loop: CASSLGSTGNTIYF. The CDR3 DNA reads as TGTGCCAGCAGCTTAGGGAGTACTGGAAACACCATATATTTT.

The table lists this clone with a count of one. J is TRBJ2-5 and V is TRBV7-2; tentatively, D is TRBD2 (6 bases). The germline gives CDR1 SGHTA, CDR2 FQGNSA. The CDR3 extends over 16 amino acids. V lost 0 bases, J lost 4 bases, and 15 bases lay in between. The CDR3 nucleotides read TGTGCCAGCAGCTTAGCTAGGCAGGTGGGGGGAGAGACCCAGTACTTC. Protein product: CASSLARQVGGETQYF.

The genes are TRBV30 and TRBJ1-2, with 9 bases that match TRBD1. V lost 0 bases to trimming and J lost 7 bases; unmatched junction nucleotides: 6. This CDR3 comprises 14 residues. Germline V CDR1 and CDR2: GTSNPN, SVGIG (reference sequence). The CDR3 DNA reads as TGTGCCTGGAGTGTACGCGGGACAGGGACTGGCTACACCTTC. This encodes CAWSVRGTGTGYTF.

This clone was observed once. The gene calls are TRBV4-3 and TRBJ2-1, with a weak D call TRBD1 (7 bases). CDR3 size: 16 residues. The germline V gene has CDR1 LGHNA and CDR2 YSLEER. Trimming removed 3 bases at V and 5 bases at J, with 17 bases between. The chain's CDR3 is CASSQRRQGLDNEQFF. Here the CDR3 DNA reads TGCGCCAGCAGCCAGAGAAGACAGGGACTGGACAATGAGCAGTTCTTC.

This clone was seen repeatedly, ten times or more. The chain uses TRBV29-1 and TRBJ2-1; D call uncertain. Germline CDR1 SQVTM, CDR2 ANQGSEA. The CDR3 loop spans 12 amino acids. V was cut by 0 bases and J by 7 bases, with 7 bases left in between. The CDR3 DNA reads TGCAGCGTTGAAGAACTGGGGAATGAGCAGTTCTTC. Translation: CSVEELGNEQFF.

The rearrangement links TRBV11-2 to TRBJ2-1; 8 nucleotides agree with TRBD2. CDR3 length: 15 residues. Per the germline V gene, CDR1 is SGHAT and CDR2 is FQNNGV. V lost 5 bases, J lost 7 bases, and 10 bases stayed unmatched. The CDR3 is CASSLQGTGGNEQFF. The CDR3 DNA follows: TGTGCCAGCAGCCTCCAAGGGACGGGGGGGAATGAGCAGTTCTTC. Supplemented by reference TRBV11-2 and TRBJ2-1, the full variable domain reads EAGVAQSPRYKIIEKRQSVAFWCNPISGHATLYWYQQILGQGPKLLIQFQNNGVVDDSQLPKDRFSAERLKGVDSTLKIQPAKLEDSAVYLCASSLQGTGGNEQFFGPGTRLTVL.

This clone was seen only once. The chain links TRBV27 to TRBJ1-5, with a possible D match to TRBD1 (6 bases). In germline, CDR1 is MNHEY, CDR2 SMNVEV (reference sequence). This CDR3 contains 14 residues. V lost 2 bases to trimming and J lost 12 bases, with 17 bases between them. The CDR3 loop is CASSLDRSSALQHF. The DNA of the CDR3 is TGTGCCAGCAGTTTAGACAGGTCGAGTGCTCTCCAGCATTTT.

This chain uses TRBV12-5 with TRBJ2-4; D is possibly TRBD1 or TRBD2 (5 bases each). Trimming removed 4 bases at V and 9 bases at J, with 10 bases between. This CDR3 is 12 amino acids long. Germline loops: CDR1 LGHNT, CDR2 FRNRAP. The DNA for the CDR3 is TGTGCTAGTGGTTCTACTAGGGGCATTCAGTACTTC. Translation: CASGSTRGIQYF. Full variable domain (remainder filled in from reference TRBV12-5 and TRBJ2-4): DARVTQTPRHKVTEMGQEVTMRCQPILGHNTVFWYRQTMMQGLELLAYFRNRAPLDDSGMPKDRFSAEMPDATLATLKIQPSEPRDSAVYFCASGSTRGIQYFGAGTRLSVL.

The chain carries TRBV10-3 and TRBJ2-7; no clear D gene. This CDR3 comprises 14 residues. Germline V gene sequence: CDR1 ENHRY, CDR2 SYGVKD. V lost 3 bases, J lost 5 bases, and 14 bases lay in between. The chain's CDR3 is CAISERHPGDEQYF. The CDR3 DNA reads TGTGCCATCAGTGAACGTCATCCTGGGGACGAGCAGTACTTC.

The sample holds a few counts of this clone. The chain combines TRBV29-1 with TRBJ1-1; D gene unclear. Trimming shortened V by 6 bases and J by 4 bases, and 12 bases separated the two germline ends. The CDR3 has 12 amino acids. Germline loops: CDR1 SQVTM, CDR2 ANQGSEA. CDR3 DNA: TGCAGCGTCTACGACGGAGGCACTGAAGCTTTCTTT. Amino acids: CSVYDGGTEAFF.

The gene calls are TRBV11-2 and TRBJ1-2; D is unresolved. CDR1 and CDR2 (germline): SGHAT, FQNNGV. The CDR3 runs 15 residues. V was shortened by 2 bases and J by 3 bases, with 13 bases between the two germline ends. The CDR3 DNA reads as TGTGCCAGCAGCTTAATAGGGCGGGAGGACTATGGCTACACCTTC. As protein: CASSLIGREDYGYTF.

The rearrangement links TRBV14 to TRBJ1-1; D is undetermined. The CDR3 runs to 12 residues. Trimming cost V 2 bases and J 5 bases, with 6 bases left between them. Germline V gives CDR1 SGHDN, CDR2 FVKESK. The CDR3 DNA reads TGTGCCAGCAGCCAACCGGGGACTGAAGCTTTCTTT. This translates into CASSQPGTEAFF.

The table lists this clone with a few counts. This chain joins TRBV29-1 and TRBJ2-7, with D perhaps TRBD2 (7 bases). Germline lookup yields CDR1 SQVTM and CDR2 ANQGSEA. The CDR3 sequence is 14 residues long. V shed 3 bases and J shed 3 bases, with 15 bases lying between them. The CDR3 loop reads CSVELGGRLYEQYF. The CDR3 DNA reads TGCAGCGTTGAGTTGGGGGGGCGTCTCTACGAGCAGTACTTC.

V is TRBV9 and J is TRBJ2-4; 8 bases fit TRBD2. The germline CDR1 and CDR2 sequences are SGDLS and YYNGEE. V shed 0 bases, J shed 0 bases, and the junction held 14 bases outside the gene matches. This CDR3 is built from 20 residues. Here the CDR3 reads CASSVGGAGGGLLAKNIQYF. For the CDR3, the DNA is TGTGCCAGCAGCGTAGGTGGTGCGGGCGGGGGGCTCCTAGCCAAAAACATTCAGTACTTC.

This clone was counted once. The genes are TRBV30 and TRBJ1-6; D is perhaps TRBD1 (6 bases). The germline V gene encodes CDR1 GTSNPN and CDR2 SVGIG (reference sequence). This CDR3 comprises 14 residues. The V end lost 3 bases, the J end lost 8 bases, and 14 bases lay between the germline ends. For the CDR3, the DNA is TGTGCCTGGAGGTATTGGGACATCCATTCACCCCTCCACTTT. It is translated as CAWRYWDIHSPLHF.

Of note for this clone: Additional DNA sequences in this sample encode the identical CDR3. V and J are TRBV30 and TRBJ1-5; D is unresolved. The germline V and J ends were trimmed by 1 base and 2 bases, with 6 bases remaining between them. CDR3 length equals 13 residues. The germline V gene encodes CDR1 GTSNPN and CDR2 SVGIG (reference sequence). The CDR3 coding sequence is TGTGCCTGGAGTGATGGGGGCAATCAGCCCCAGCATTTT. Amino acids: CAWSDGGNQPQHF. Variable domain in full (rest from reference TRBV30 and TRBJ1-5): SQTIHQWPATLVQPVGSPLSLECTVEGTSNPNLYWYRQAAGRGLQLLFYSVGIGQISSEVPQNLSASRPQDRQFILSSKKLLLSDSGFYLCAWSDGGNQPQHFGDGTRLSIL.

The chain employs TRBV7-2 and TRBJ2-5; the match to TRBD2 covers 7 bases. The CDR3 is 15 residues long. Germline CDR1 reads SGHTA; CDR2 reads FQGNSA. The V segment lost 4 bases and the J segment 2 bases; nucleotides outside the gene matches: 7. CDR3 region: CASSSDGRPQETQYF. The CDR3 nucleotides are TGTGCCAGCAGCTCGGACGGGAGGCCTCAAGAGACCCAGTACTTC.

This rearrangement joins TRBV5-6 to TRBJ2-5; D possibly uses TRBD1 or TRBD2 (5 bases each). Trimming cost V 4 bases and J 5 bases, with 21 bases left between them. The CDR3 loop spans 16 amino acids. The germline V gene encodes CDR1 SGHDT and CDR2 YYEEEE. The CDR3: CASSPGAGKKLETQYF. The CDR3 DNA is TGTGCCAGCAGCCCCGGGGCAGGGAAGAAATTGGAGACCCAGTACTTC.

The J gene is TRBJ2-3, the V gene TRBV7-2; D might be TRBD2 (6 bases). This CDR3 spans 15 amino acids. The V and J ends lost 1 base and 9 bases respectively, with 17 bases between them. Germline V gene data show CDR1 as SGHTA and CDR2 as FQGNSA. As DNA, the CDR3 is TGTGCCAGCAGCTTAGGGAGGGCCAGCGTAGGCACGCAGTATTTT. Its translation is CASSLGRASVGTQYF.

This clone was seen only a few times. The chain recombines TRBV4-3 with TRBJ1-1; D is uncertain. Germline V lookup: CDR1 LGHNA, CDR2 YSLEER. Trimming stripped 1 base from V and 12 bases from J, with 0 bases between. This CDR3 is 8 amino acids long. In nucleotides, the CDR3 is TGCGCCAGCAGCCAAGCTTTCTTT. Residues: CASSQAFF.

This clone has only a few counts. The chain uses TRBV6-6 and TRBJ1-2; D gene uncertain. Germline V lookup: CDR1 MNHNY, CDR2 SVGAGI (reference sequence). The V end was cut by 0 bases, the J end by 8 bases, with 10 bases between. CDR3 length: 13 residues. CDR3: CASSYSGREGYTF. CDR3 nucleotide sequence: TGTGCCAGCAGTTACTCTGGGAGGGAGGGCTACACCTTC.